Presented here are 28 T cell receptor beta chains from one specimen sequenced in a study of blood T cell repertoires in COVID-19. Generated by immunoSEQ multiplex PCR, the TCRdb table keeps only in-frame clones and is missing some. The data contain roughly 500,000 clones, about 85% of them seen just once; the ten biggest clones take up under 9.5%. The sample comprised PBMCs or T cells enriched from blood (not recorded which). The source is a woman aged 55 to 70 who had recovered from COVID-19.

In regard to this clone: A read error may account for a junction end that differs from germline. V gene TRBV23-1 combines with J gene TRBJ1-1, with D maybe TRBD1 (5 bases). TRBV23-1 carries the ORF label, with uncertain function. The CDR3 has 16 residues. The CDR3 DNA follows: TGCGCCAGCAGCCAATCGAGAGCAGGGAGGTTCGCTGAAGCTTTCTTT. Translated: CASSQSRAGRFAEAFF.

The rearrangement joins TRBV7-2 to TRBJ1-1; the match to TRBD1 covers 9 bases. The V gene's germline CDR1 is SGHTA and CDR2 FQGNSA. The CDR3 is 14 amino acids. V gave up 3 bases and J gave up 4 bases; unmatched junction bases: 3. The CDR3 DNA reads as TGTGCCAGCAGCTTCACAGGGGGCGGCACTGAAGCTTTCTTT. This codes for CASSFTGGGTEAFF.

CDR3 sequence: CASSQGHEQYF. DNA of the CDR3: TGTGCCAGTTCACAGGGGCACGAGCAGTACTTC. This chain links TRBV6-5 with TRBJ2-7; 7 positions match TRBD1. The CDR3 consists of 11 residues. Germline values: CDR1 MNHEY, CDR2 SVGAGI. The ends lost 9 bases at V and 5 bases at J; junction bases unmatched: 4.

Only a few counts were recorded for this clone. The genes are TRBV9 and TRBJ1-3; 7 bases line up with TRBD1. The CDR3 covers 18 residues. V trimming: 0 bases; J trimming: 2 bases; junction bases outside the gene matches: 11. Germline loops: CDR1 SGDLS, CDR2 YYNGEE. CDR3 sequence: CASSVGGQSPGAGNTIYF. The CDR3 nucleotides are TGTGCCAGCAGCGTAGGGGGACAGTCCCCCGGGGCTGGAAACACCATATATTTT.

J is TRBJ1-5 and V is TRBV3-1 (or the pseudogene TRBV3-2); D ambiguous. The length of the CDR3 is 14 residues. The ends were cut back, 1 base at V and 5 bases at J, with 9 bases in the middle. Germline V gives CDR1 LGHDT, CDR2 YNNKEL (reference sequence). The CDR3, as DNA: TGTGCCAGCAGCCAAGCTACCGGGTATCAGCCCCAGCATTTT. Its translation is CASSQATGYQPQHF.

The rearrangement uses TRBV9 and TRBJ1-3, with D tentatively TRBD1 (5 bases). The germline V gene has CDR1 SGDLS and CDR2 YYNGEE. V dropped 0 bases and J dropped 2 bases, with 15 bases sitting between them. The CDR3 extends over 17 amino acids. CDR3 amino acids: CASSVDPGGGTGNTIYF. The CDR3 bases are TGTGCCAGCAGCGTAGACCCTGGGGGGGGGACTGGAAACACCATATATTTT.

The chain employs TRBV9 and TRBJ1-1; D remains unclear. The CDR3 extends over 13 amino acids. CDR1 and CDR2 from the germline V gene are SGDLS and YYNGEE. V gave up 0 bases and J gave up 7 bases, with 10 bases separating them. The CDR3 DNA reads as TGTGCCAGCAGCGTAGGTACAGCTAATGAAGCTTTCTTT. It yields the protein CASSVGTANEAFF.

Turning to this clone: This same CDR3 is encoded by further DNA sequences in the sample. CDR3 coding DNA: TGCGCCAGCAGCCCGACGGGGAACACTGAAGCTTTCTTT. Its translation: CASSPTGNTEAFF. The chain recombines TRBV5-1 with TRBJ1-1; no reliable D call. The CDR3 spans 13 residues. V lost 4 bases to trimming and J lost 1 base, with 8 bases between them. CDR1 is SGHRS and CDR2 is YFSETQ in the germline V gene.

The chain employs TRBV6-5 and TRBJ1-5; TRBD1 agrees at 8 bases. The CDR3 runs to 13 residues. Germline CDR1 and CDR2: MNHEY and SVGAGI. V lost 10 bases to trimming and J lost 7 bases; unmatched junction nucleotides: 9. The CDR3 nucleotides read TGTGCCACCGCGACAGGGGAGGGCCAGCCCCAGCATTTT. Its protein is CATATGEGQPQHF.

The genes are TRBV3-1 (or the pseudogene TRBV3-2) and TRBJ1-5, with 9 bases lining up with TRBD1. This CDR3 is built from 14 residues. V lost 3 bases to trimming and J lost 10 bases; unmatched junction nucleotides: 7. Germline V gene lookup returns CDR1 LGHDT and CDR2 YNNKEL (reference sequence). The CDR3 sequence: CASSHLDRGEPQHF. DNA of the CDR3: TGTGCCAGCAGCCACTTGGACAGGGGTGAACCCCAGCATTTT.

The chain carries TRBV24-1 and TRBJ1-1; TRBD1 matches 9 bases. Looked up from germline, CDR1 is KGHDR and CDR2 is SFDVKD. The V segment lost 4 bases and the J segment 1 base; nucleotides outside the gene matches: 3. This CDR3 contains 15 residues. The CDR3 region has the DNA TGTGCCACCAGTGAGACAGGGGGAAAGAACACTGAAGCTTTCTTT. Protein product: CATSETGGKNTEAFF.

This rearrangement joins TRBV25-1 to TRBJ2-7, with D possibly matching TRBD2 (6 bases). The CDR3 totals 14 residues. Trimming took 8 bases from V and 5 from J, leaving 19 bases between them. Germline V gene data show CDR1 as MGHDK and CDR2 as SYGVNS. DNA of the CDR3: TGTGCCAGCCAACCCGGGGGTCAATCCGACGAGCAGTACTTC. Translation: CASQPGGQSDEQYF.

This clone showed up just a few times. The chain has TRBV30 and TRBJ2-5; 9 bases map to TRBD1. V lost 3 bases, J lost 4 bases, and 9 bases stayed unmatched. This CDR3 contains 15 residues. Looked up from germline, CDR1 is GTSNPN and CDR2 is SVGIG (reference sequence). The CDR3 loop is CAWRRGQGQGETQYF. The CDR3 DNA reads TGTGCCTGGAGGAGAGGACAGGGGCAGGGAGAGACCCAGTACTTC. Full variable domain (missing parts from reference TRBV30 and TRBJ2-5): SQTIHQWPATLVQPVGSPLSLECTVEGTSNPNLYWYRQAAGRGLQLLFYSVGIGQISSEVPQNLSASRPQDRQFILSSKKLLLSDSGFYLCAWRRGQGQGETQYFGPGTRLLVL.

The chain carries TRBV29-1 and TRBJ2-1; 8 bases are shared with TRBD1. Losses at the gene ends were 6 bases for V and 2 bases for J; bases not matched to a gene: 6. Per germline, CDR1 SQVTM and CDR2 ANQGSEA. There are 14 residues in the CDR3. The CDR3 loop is CSVRPGGPYNEQFF. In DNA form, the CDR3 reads TGCAGCGTGCGCCCAGGGGGCCCCTACAATGAGCAGTTCTTC.

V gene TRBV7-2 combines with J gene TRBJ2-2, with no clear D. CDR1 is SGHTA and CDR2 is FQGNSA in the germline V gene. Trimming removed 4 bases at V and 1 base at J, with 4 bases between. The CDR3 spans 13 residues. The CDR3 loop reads CASSSRNTGELFF. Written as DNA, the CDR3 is TGTGCCAGCAGCTCTAGGAACACCGGGGAGCTGTTTTTT.

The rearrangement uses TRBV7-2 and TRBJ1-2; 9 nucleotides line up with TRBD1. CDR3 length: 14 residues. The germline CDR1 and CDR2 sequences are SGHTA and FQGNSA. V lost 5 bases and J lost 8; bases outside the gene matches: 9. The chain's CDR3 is CASSELQGAVGYTF. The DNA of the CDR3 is TGTGCCAGCAGCGAACTACAGGGGGCAGTGGGCTACACCTTC.

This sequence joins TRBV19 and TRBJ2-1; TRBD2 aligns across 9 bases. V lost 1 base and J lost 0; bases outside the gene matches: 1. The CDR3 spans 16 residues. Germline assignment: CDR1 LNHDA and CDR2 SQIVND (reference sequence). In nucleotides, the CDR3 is TGTGCCAGTAGTATAGTAGCGGGGGCCTCCTACAATGAGCAGTTCTTC. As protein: CASSIVAGASYNEQFF.

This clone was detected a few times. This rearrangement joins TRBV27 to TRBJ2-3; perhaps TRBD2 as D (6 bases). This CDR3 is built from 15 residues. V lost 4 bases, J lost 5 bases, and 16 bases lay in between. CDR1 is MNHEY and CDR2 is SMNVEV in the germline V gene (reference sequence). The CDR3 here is CASSSREKRGDTQYF. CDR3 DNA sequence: TGTGCCAGCAGTTCCCGGGAGAAGAGGGGAGATACGCAGTATTTT.

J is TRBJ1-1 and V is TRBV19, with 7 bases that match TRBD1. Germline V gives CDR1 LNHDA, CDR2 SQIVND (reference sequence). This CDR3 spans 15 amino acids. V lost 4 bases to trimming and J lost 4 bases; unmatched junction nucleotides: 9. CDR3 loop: CASSNWDRIGTEAFF. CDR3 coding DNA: TGTGCCAGTAGTAACTGGGACAGAATTGGCACTGAAGCTTTCTTT.

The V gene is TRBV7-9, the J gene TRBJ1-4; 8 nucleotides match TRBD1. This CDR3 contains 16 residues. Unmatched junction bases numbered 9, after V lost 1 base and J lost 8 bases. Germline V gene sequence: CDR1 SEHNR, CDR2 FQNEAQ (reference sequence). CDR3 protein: CASSLEAQGAAEKLFF. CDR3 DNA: TGTGCCAGCAGCTTAGAAGCCCAGGGGGCTGCGGAAAAACTGTTTTTT.

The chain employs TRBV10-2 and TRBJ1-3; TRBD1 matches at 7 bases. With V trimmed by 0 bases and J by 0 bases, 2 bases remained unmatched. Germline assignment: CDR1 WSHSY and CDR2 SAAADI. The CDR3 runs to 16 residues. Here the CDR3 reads CASSESWTGSGNTIYF. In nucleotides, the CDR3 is TGCGCCAGCAGTGAGTCTTGGACAGGCTCTGGAAACACCATATATTTT.

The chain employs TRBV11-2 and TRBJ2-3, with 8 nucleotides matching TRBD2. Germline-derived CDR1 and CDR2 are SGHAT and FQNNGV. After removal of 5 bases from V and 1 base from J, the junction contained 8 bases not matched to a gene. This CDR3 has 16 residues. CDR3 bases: TGTGCCAGCAGCCCGGGAGGGGGGGGTGGCACAGATACGCAGTATTTT. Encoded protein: CASSPGGGGGTDTQYF.

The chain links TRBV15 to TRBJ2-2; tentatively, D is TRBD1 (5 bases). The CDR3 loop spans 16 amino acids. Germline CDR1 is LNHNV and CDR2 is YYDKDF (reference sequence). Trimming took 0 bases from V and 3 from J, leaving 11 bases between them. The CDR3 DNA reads TGTGCCACCAGCAGAGATCAAGGGGCGGACACCGGGGAGCTGTTTTTT. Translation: CATSRDQGADTGELFF.

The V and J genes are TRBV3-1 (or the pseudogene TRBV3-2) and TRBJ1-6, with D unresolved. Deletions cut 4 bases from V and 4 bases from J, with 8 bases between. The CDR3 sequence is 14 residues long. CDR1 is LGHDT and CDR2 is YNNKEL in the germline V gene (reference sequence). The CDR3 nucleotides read TGTGCCAGCAGCCTCCGTTCTTATAATTCACCCCTCCACTTT. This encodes CASSLRSYNSPLHF.

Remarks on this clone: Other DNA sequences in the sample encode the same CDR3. The CDR3 DNA follows: TGTGCCAGCAGTTATGGGGGCACCTACGAGCAGTACTTC. It encodes CASSYGGTYEQYF. The chain couples TRBV6-5 to TRBJ2-7; weak D call: TRBD1 (6 bases). CDR3 length equals 13 residues. The V gene's germline CDR1 is MNHEY and CDR2 SVGAGI. V lost 3 bases to trimming and J lost 2 bases, with 8 bases between them.

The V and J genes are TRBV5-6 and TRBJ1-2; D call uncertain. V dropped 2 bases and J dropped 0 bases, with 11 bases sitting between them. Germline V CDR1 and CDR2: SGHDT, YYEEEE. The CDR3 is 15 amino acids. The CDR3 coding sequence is TGTGCCAGCAGCTTAGCTCGAGCTTCTAACTATGGCTACACCTTC. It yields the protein CASSLARASNYGYTF.

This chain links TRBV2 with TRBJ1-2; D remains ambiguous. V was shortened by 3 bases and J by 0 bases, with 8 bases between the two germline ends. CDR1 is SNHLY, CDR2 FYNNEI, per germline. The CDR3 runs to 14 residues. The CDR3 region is CASSDLLANYGYTF. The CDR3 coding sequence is TGTGCCAGCAGTGATCTACTAGCTAACTATGGCTACACCTTC.

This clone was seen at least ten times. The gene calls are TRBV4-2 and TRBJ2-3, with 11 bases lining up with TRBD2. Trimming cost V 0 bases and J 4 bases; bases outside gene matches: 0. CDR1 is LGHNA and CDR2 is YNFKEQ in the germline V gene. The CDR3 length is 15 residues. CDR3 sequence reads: CASSQETSGADTQYF. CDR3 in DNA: TGTGCCAGCAGCCAAGAGACTAGCGGGGCAGATACGCAGTATTTT.